This TCR beta chain appears in the sequencing data of a study of T cells in Graves' hyperthyroidism and ophthalmopathy. This clonotype was recorded once. TCR beta CDR3 regions were amplified from RNA transcripts. RT-PCR in the first round (using the HTBI primer set) targeted the TCR CDR3. TCRdb re-called the multiplex PCR reads with MiXCR, one entry per CDR3 protein. The table lists about 270,000 distinct CDR3 sequences, roughly 15% of them singletons, with roughly 31% in the top ten. Germline assignment: CDR1 MDHEN and CDR2 SYDVKM. V lost 3 bases, J lost 4 bases, and 15 bases lay in between. The CDR3 is 15 residues long.

The chain joins TRBV28 to TRBJ1-1; D possibly corresponds to TRBD1 (6 bases). Sequencing was carried out using blood. The source of this sequence is a woman between 50 and 59 years old with Graves' hyperthyroidism that later progressed to Graves' ophthalmopathy. In DNA, the CDR3 is TGTGCCAGCAGTTTTCCGGGGGGCGCGGGCACTGAAGCTTTCTTT. This translates into CASSFPGGAGTEAFF.